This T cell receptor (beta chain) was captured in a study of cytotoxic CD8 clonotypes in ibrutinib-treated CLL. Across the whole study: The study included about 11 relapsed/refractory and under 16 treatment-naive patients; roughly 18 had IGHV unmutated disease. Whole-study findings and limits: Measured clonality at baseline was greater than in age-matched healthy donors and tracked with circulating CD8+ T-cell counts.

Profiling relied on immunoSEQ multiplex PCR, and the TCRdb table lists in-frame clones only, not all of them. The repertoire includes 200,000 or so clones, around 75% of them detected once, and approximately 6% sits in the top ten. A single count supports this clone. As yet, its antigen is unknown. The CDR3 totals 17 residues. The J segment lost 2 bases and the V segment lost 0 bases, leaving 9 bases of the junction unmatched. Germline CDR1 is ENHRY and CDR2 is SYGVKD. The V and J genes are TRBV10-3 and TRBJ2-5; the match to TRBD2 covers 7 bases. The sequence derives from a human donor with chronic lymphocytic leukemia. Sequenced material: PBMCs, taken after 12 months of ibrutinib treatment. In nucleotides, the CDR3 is TGTGCCATCAGTGAGTCCGTTCTTCCGCGGGGGCAAGAGACCCAGTACTTC. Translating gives CAISESVLPRGQETQYF.